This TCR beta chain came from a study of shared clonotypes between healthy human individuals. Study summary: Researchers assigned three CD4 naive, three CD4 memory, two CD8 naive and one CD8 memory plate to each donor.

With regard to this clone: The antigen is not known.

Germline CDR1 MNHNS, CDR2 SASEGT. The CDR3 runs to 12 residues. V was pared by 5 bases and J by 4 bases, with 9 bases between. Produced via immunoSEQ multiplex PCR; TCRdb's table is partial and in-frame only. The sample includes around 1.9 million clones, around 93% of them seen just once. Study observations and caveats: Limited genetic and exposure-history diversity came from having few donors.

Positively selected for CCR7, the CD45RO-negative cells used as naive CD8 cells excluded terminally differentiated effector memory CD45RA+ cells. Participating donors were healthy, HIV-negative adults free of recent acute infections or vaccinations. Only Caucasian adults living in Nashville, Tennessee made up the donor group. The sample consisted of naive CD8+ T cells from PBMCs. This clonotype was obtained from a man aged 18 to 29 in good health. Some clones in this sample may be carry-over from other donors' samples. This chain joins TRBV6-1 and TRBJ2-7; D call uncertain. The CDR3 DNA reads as TGTGCCAGCAGTCCCGTATTATACGAGCAGTACTTC. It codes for CASSPVLYEQYF.